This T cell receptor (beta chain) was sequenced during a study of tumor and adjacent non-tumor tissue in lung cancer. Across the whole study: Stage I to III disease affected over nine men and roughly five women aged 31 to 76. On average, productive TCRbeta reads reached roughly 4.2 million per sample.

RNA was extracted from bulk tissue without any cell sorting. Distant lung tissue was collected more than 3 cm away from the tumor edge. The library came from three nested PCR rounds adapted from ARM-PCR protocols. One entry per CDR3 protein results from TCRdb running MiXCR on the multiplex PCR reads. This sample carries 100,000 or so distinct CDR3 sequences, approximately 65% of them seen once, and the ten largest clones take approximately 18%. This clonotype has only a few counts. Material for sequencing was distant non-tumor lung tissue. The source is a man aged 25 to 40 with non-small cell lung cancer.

Here the CDR3 reads CASGGMAQHF. CDR3 bases: TGTGCCAGCGGAGGGATGGCCCAGCATTTT. V and J are TRBV28 and TRBJ1-5, with D unclear. This CDR3 is 10 amino acids long. Germline V gene data show CDR1 as MDHEN and CDR2 as SYDVKM. The V end was cut by 8 bases, the J end by 11 bases, with 10 bases between.